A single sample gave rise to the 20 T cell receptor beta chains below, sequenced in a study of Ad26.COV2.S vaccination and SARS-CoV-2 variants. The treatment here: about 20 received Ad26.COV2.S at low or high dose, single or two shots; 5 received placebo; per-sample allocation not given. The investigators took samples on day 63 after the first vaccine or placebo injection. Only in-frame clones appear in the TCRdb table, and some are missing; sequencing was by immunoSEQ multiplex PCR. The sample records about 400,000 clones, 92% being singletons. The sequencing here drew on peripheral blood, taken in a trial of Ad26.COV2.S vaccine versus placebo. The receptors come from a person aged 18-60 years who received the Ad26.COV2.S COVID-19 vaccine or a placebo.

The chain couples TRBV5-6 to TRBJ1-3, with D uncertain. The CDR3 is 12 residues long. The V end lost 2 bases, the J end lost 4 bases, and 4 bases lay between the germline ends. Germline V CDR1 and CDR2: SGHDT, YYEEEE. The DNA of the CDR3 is TGTGCCAGCAGCTTTCTGGGAAACACCATATATTTT. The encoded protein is CASSFLGNTIYF.

CDR3 loop: CASSLSSGTLHF. The DNA for the CDR3 is TGTGCCAGCAGTTTATCGTCCGGAACCCTCCACTTT. The rearrangement uses TRBV27 and TRBJ1-6, with unresolved D. Deletions cut 0 bases from V and 14 bases from J, with 8 bases between. The CDR3 sequence is 12 residues long. Germline assignment: CDR1 MNHEY and CDR2 SMNVEV (reference sequence).

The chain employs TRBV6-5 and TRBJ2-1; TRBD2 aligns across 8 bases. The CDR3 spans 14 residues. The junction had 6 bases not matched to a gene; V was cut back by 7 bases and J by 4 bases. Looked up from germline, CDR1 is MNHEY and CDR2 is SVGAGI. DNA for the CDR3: TGTGCCAGCATCGGCGGGGGGTTATACAATGAGCAGTTCTTC. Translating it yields CASIGGGLYNEQFF.

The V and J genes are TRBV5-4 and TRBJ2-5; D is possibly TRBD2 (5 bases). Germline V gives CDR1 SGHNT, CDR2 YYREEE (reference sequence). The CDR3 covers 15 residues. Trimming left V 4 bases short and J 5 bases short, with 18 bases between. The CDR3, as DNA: TGTGCCAGCAGCCCAGGCGTCGGGGTGCGGGAGACCCAGTACTTC. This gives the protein CASSPGVGVRETQYF.

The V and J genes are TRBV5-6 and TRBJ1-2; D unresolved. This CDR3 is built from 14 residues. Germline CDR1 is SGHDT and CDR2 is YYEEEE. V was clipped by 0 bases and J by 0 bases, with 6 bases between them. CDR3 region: CASSLALANYGYTF. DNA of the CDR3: TGTGCCAGCAGCTTGGCTCTGGCTAACTATGGCTACACCTTC.

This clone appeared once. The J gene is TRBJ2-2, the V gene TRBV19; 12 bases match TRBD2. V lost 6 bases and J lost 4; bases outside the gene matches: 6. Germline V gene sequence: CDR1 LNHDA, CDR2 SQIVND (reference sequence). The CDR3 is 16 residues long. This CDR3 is CASSRLAGEVTGELFF. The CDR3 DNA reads TGTGCCAGTAGCAGACTAGCGGGGGAGGTCACCGGGGAGCTGTTTTTT.

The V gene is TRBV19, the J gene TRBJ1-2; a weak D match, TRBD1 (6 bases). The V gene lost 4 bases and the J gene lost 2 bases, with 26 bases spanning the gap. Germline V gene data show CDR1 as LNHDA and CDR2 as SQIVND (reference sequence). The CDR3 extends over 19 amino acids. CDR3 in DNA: TGTGCCAGTAGTACCTTCGTCTTAGGACAGCAAAAGACAAACTATGGCTACACCTTC. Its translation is CASSTFVLGQQKTNYGYTF.

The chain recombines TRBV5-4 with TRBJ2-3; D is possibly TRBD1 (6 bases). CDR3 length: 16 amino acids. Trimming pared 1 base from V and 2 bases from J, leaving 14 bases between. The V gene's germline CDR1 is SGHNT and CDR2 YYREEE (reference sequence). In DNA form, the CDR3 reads TGTGCCAGCAGCTTGCCGTCGGGACAAGCCACAGATACGCAGTATTTT. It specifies CASSLPSGQATDTQYF.

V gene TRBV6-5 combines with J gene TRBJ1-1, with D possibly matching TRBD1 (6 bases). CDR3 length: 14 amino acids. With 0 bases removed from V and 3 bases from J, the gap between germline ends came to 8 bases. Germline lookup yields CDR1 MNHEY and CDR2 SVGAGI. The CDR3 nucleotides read TGTGCCAGCAGTTACTCTTCAGGGGACACTGAAGCTTTCTTT. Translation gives CASSYSSGDTEAFF.

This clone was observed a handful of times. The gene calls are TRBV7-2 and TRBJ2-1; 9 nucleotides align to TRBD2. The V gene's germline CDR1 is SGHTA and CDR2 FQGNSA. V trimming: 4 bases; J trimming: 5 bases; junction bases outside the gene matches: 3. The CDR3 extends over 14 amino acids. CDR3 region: CASSWTSANNEQFF. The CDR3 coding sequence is TGTGCCAGCAGCTGGACTAGCGCGAACAATGAGCAGTTCTTC.

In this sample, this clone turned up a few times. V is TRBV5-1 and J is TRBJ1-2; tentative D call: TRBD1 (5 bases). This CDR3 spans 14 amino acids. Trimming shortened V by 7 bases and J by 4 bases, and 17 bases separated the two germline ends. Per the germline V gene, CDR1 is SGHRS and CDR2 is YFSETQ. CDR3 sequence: CASGPAAGPYGYTF. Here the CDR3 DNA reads TGCGCCAGCGGACCCGCGGCAGGGCCCTATGGCTACACCTTC.

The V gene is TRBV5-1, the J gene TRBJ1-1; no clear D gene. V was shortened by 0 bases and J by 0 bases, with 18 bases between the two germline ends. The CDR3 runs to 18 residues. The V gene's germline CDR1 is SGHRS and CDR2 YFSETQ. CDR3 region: CASSLASRGYVMNTEAFF. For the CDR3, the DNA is TGCGCCAGCAGCTTGGCGAGTCGGGGTTACGTAATGAACACTGAAGCTTTCTTT.

The CDR3 loop is CASTPTGRRGYTF. As DNA, the CDR3 is TGTGCCAGCACCCCGACAGGGCGTCGGGGCTACACCTTC. The V call is TRBV9, the J call TRBJ1-2, with TRBD1 identical over 7 bases. With V trimmed by 6 bases and J by 8 bases, 10 bases remained unmatched. Per germline, CDR1 SGDLS and CDR2 YYNGEE. The CDR3 has 13 residues. The entire variable domain, with the rest obtained from reference TRBV9 and TRBJ1-2, is as follows: DSGVTQTPKHLITATGQRVTLRCSPRSGDLSVYWYQQSLDQGLQFLIQYYNGEERAKGNILERFSAQQFPDLHSELNLSSLELGDSALYFCASTPTGRRGYTFGSGTRLTVV.

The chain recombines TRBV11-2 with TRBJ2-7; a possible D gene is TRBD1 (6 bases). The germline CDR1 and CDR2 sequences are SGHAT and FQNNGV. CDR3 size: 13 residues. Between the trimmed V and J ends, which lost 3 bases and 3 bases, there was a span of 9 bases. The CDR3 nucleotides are TGTGCCAGCAGCTTGGACAGTCGCTACGAGCAGTACTTC. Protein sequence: CASSLDSRYEQYF.

The CDR3 nucleotides are TGTGCCAGTAGTATATCACAGGGGCGCAGTACATATGGCTACACCTTC. Amino acid sequence: CASSISQGRSTYGYTF. V usage is TRBV19 and J usage is TRBJ1-2; 7 nucleotides match TRBD1. The CDR3 contains 16 residues. J was trimmed by 5 bases and V by 2 bases; bases with no gene match: 11. CDR1 is LNHDA and CDR2 is SQIVND in the germline V gene (reference sequence).

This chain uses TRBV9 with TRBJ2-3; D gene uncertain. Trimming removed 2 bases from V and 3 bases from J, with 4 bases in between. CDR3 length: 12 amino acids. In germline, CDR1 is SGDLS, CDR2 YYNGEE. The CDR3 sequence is CASSVNTDTQYF. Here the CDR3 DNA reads TGTGCCAGCAGCGTTAATACAGATACGCAGTATTTT.

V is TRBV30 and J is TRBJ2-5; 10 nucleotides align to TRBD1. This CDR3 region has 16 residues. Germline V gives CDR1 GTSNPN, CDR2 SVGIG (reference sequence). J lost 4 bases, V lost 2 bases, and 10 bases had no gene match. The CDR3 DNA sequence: TGTGCCTGGAGTTACTTGACAGGGGGCTATGCAGAGACCCAGTACTTC. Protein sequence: CAWSYLTGGYAETQYF.

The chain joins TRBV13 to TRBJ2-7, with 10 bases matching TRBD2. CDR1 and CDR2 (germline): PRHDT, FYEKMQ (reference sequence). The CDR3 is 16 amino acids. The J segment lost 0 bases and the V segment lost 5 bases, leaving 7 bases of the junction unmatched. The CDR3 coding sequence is TGTGCCAGCAGCATGGGACTAGCGACTAGCTCCTACGAGCAGTACTTC. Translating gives CASSMGLATSSYEQYF.

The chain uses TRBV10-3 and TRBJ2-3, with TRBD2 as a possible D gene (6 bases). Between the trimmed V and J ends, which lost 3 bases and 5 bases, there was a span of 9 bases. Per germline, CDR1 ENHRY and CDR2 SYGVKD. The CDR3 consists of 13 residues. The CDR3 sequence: CAISEGRGDTQYF. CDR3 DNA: TGTGCCATCAGTGAAGGGCGGGGAGATACGCAGTATTTT.

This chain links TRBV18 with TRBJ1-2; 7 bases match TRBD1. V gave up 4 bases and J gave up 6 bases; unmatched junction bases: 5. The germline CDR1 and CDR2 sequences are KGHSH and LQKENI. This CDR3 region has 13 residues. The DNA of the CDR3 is TGTGCCAGCTCACGAGGGACAGCCGATGGCTACACCTTC. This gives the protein CASSRGTADGYTF. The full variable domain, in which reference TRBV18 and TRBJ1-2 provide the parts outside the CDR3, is NAGVMQNPRHLVRRRGQEARLRCSPMKGHSHVYWYRQLPEEGLKFMVYLQKENIIDESGMPKERFSAEFPKEGPSILRIQQVVRGDSAAYFCASSRGTADGYTFGSGTRLTVV.